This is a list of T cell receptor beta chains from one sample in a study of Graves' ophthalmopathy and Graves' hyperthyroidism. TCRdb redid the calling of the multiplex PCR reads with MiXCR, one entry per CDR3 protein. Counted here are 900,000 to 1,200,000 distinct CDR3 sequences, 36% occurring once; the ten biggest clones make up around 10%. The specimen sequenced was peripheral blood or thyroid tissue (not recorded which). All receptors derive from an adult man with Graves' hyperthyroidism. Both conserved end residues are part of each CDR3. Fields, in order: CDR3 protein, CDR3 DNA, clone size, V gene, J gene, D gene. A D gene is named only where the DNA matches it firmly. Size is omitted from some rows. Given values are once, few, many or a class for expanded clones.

CDR3aa: CASSSTGYEQYF
CDR3nt: TGTGCCAGCAGCTCCACAGGCTACGAGCAGTACTTC
abundance: many
v_gene: TRBV7-2
j_gene: TRBJ2-7
d_gene: -

CDR3aa: CASSQSWGNTIYF
CDR3nt: TGCGCCAGCAGCCAGAGTTGGGGAAACACCATATATTTT
abundance: many
v_gene: TRBV4-1
j_gene: TRBJ1-3
d_gene: -

CDR3aa: CASSTGHPGELFF
CDR3nt: TGTGCCAGCAGCACCGGACATCCCGGGGAGCTGTTTTTT
abundance: -
v_gene: TRBV7-9
j_gene: TRBJ2-2
d_gene: -

CDR3aa: CASSDHRFGHEKLFF
CDR3nt: TGTGCCAGCAGCGACCACCGATTTGGACATGAAAAACTGTTTTTT
abundance: once
v_gene: TRBV7-2
j_gene: TRBJ1-4
d_gene: -

CDR3aa: CASSQAGEEETQYF
CDR3nt: TGTGCCAGCAGCCAAGCAGGGGAAGAAGAGACCCAGTACTTC
abundance: few
v_gene: TRBV7-8
j_gene: TRBJ2-5
d_gene: -

CDR3aa: CASSYWTGEAFF
CDR3nt: TGTGCCAGCAGCTACTGGACAGGGGAAGCTTTCTTT
abundance: many
v_gene: TRBV11-3
j_gene: TRBJ1-1
d_gene: TRBD1

CDR3aa: CASSLPGKENYGYTF
CDR3nt: TGTGCCAGCAGCTTGCCGGGAAAAGAGAACTATGGCTACACCTTC
abundance: many
v_gene: TRBV5-5
j_gene: TRBJ1-2
d_gene: -

CDR3aa: CASSRLHGPGNEKLFF
CDR3nt: TGTGCCAGCAGCCGGCTCCACGGGCCCGGGAACGAAAAACTGTTTTTT
abundance: few
v_gene: TRBV7-2
j_gene: TRBJ1-4
d_gene: -

CDR3aa: CASSIRGPSQPQHF
CDR3nt: TGTGCCAGCAGCATCAGGGGGCCAAGTCAGCCCCAGCATTTT
abundance: few
v_gene: TRBV6-5
j_gene: TRBJ1-5
d_gene: TRBD1

CDR3aa: CASSRAGTGDYEQYF
CDR3nt: TGCGCCAGCAGCCGGGCCGGGACAGGAGACTACGAGCAGTACTTC
abundance: many
v_gene: TRBV4-1
j_gene: TRBJ2-7
d_gene: TRBD1

CDR3aa: CASAGDGAYGYTF
CDR3nt: TGTGCCAGCGCGGGGGACGGGGCCTATGGCTACACCTTC
abundance: many
v_gene: TRBV14
j_gene: TRBJ1-2
d_gene: -

CDR3aa: CASSISWRGSNQPQHF
CDR3nt: TGTGCCAGTAGTATCTCATGGAGGGGCAGCAATCAGCCCCAGCATTTT
abundance: many
v_gene: TRBV19
j_gene: TRBJ1-5
d_gene: -

CDR3aa: CASSPRVDGYTF
CDR3nt: TGTGCCAGCAGCCCACGTGTAGACGGCTACACCTTC
abundance: many
v_gene: TRBV7-9
j_gene: TRBJ1-2
d_gene: -

CDR3aa: CASRSGTGGSEQYF
CDR3nt: TGTGCCAGCAGGTCTGGGACAGGGGGGTCCGAGCAGTACTTC
abundance: -
v_gene: TRBV7-8
j_gene: TRBJ2-7
d_gene: TRBD1

CDR3aa: CASRPRGGQGQPQHF
CDR3nt: TGTGCCAGCAGGCCCCGGGGGGGACAGGGTCAGCCCCAGCATTTT
abundance: -
v_gene: TRBV7-2
j_gene: TRBJ1-5
d_gene: TRBD1

CDR3aa: CASSFATTGEQYF
CDR3nt: TGTGCCAGCAGTTTTGCCACAACCGGCGAGCAGTACTTC
abundance: -
v_gene: TRBV12-3/TRBV12-4
j_gene: TRBJ2-7
d_gene: -